Following are 21 T cell receptor beta chains from one sample sequenced in a study of T-cell memory formation after mild COVID-19. TCRdb redid the calling of the 5' RACE reads with MiXCR, one entry per CDR3 protein. The table shows hundreds of thousands of distinct CDR3 sequences, with roughly 15% occurring only once. The material sequenced was PBMCs or a T cell subset sorted from them (not recorded which). The origin of the receptors is a man aged 18 to 35 who had mild COVID-19 (a few samples of this study predate the infection). Cell type and time point are not known.

CDR3 region: CASSSTWGGLTGELFF. CDR3 bases: TGTGCCAGCAGCTCCACGTGGGGGGGCCTCACCGGGGAGCTGTTTTTT. The V gene is TRBV7-2, the J gene TRBJ2-2; a weak D match, TRBD2 (7 bases). The germline V and J ends were trimmed by 4 bases and 4 bases, with 16 bases remaining between them. The germline V gene encodes CDR1 SGHTA and CDR2 FQGNSA. This CDR3 comprises 16 residues.

There are a few counts of this clonotype. The J gene is TRBJ1-1, the V gene TRBV10-1, with 7 bases matching TRBD1. This CDR3 is 13 amino acids long. CDR1 is WNHNN, CDR2 SYGVQD, per germline (reference sequence). The V and J ends lost 10 bases and 5 bases, in that order; junction bases with no gene match: 10. For the CDR3, the DNA is TGCGCCAAACCACAGGGGTGGGATACTGAAGCTTTCTTT. Amino acids: CAKPQGWDTEAFF.

The gene calls are TRBV4-1 and TRBJ1-2; 7 bases align to TRBD1. The CDR3 loop spans 14 amino acids. V lost 1 base to trimming and J lost 3 bases; unmatched junction nucleotides: 2. Germline-derived CDR1 and CDR2 are MGHRA and YSYEKL. CDR3 sequence reads: CASSQVDRDYGYTF. The CDR3 DNA is TGCGCCAGCAGCCAAGTTGACAGGGACTATGGCTACACCTTC.

Note on this clonotype: Sequence at one end of the junction differs from germline and may be a read error. CDR3: CASSQVFGNSPIHF. CDR3 DNA sequence: TGTGCCAGCAGCCAAGTGTTCGGTAATTCACCCATCCACTTT. This chain uses TRBV3-1 with TRBJ1-6; D remains unclear. CDR1 and CDR2 (germline): LGHDT, YNNKEL (reference sequence). The CDR3 totals 14 residues.

The CDR3 nucleotides are TGCAGCGTAACGGGACAGGGAGGGATGGTCTCCTACAATGAGCAGTTCTTC. This sequence encodes CSVTGQGGMVSYNEQFF. The rearrangement joins TRBV29-1 to TRBJ2-1; 9 nucleotides line up with TRBD1. The CDR3 runs 17 residues. The V gene's germline CDR1 is SQVTM and CDR2 ANQGSEA. The ends lost 6 bases at V and 0 bases at J; junction bases unmatched: 12.

Ten or more counts support this clonotype. The rearrangement uses TRBV6-5 and TRBJ1-1, with D maybe TRBD1 (5 bases). Germline CDR1 is MNHEY and CDR2 is SVGAGI. Between the trimmed V and J ends, which lost 8 bases and 5 bases, there was a span of 9 bases. This CDR3 region has 11 residues. The CDR3 bases are TGTGCCAGCTCACGGGGGACTGAAGCTTTCTTT. It encodes CASSRGTEAFF.

Many counts were recorded for this clonotype. V and J are TRBV12-3 or TRBV12-4 and TRBJ2-2; D might be TRBD1 (6 bases). V was trimmed by 7 bases and J by 11 bases, leaving 17 bases between them. The CDR3 is made up of 13 amino acids. This CDR3 reads CASTLATGTELFF. The CDR3 coding sequence is TGTGCCAGCACTCTCGCCACCGGGACAGAGCTGTTTTTT.

CDR3 sequence (DNA): TGTGCCTGGAATCCAGGTGGAGGGAGGAATGGCTACACCTTC. Translated, it gives CAWNPGGGRNGYTF. The chain couples TRBV30 to TRBJ1-2, with unresolved D. Germline CDR1 and CDR2: GTSNPN and SVGIG (reference sequence). Trimming took 4 bases from V and 6 from J, leaving 18 bases between them. This CDR3 comprises 14 residues.

This clonotype was counted between two and nine times. The chain carries TRBV7-9 and TRBJ2-1; TRBD2 matches 11 bases. CDR3 length equals 15 residues. V shed 6 bases, J shed 4 bases, and the junction held 5 bases outside the gene matches. CDR1 is SEHNR and CDR2 is FQNEAQ in the germline V gene (reference sequence). CDR3 loop: CASRTPSGGYNEQFF. CDR3 sequence (DNA): TGTGCCAGCAGGACACCTAGCGGGGGGTACAATGAGCAGTTCTTC.

This chain connects TRBV7-8 to TRBJ1-2; tentatively, D is TRBD1 (5 bases). The CDR3 runs 12 residues. The germline V gene encodes CDR1 SGHVS and CDR2 FQNEAQ. The V and J ends lost 1 base and 6 bases respectively, with 6 bases between them. The CDR3 sequence is CASSLVRDGYTF. CDR3 nucleotide sequence: TGTGCCAGCAGCTTAGTCAGGGATGGCTACACCTTC. Full variable domain (missing parts from reference TRBV7-8 and TRBJ1-2): GAGVSQSPRYKVAKRGQDVALRCDPISGHVSLFWYQQALGQGPEFLTYFQNEAQLDKSGLPSDRFFAERPEGSVSTLKIQRTQQEDSAVYLCASSLVRDGYTFGSGTRLTVV.

The chain employs TRBV20-1 and TRBJ2-3; no firm D call. From germline, CDR1 is DFQATT and CDR2 SNEGSKA (reference sequence). The CDR3 is made up of 15 amino acids. V lost 5 bases to trimming and J lost 4 bases, with 19 bases between them. This chain's CDR3 is CSARPLLGLADTQYF. In DNA form, the CDR3 reads TGCAGTGCTCGCCCCCTATTGGGTTTGGCAGATACGCAGTATTTT.

This clonotype was observed a handful of times. The genes are TRBV4-1 and TRBJ2-3; no firm D call. The CDR3 extends over 13 amino acids. The germline V and J ends were trimmed by 4 bases and 4 bases, with 9 bases remaining between them. Germline lookup yields CDR1 MGHRA and CDR2 YSYEKL. Here the CDR3 DNA reads TGCGCCAGCAGCCTACTCCAAGCAGATACGCAGTATTTT. It is translated as CASSLLQADTQYF.

This clonotype was recorded a few times. The V gene is TRBV14, the J gene TRBJ1-1, with 12 bases aligning to TRBD1. V was clipped by 3 bases and J by 3 bases; unmatched bases: 8. The V gene's germline CDR1 is SGHDN and CDR2 FVKESK. This CDR3 has 17 residues. Here the CDR3 DNA reads TGTGCCAGCAGCCAGGGGACAGGGGGCATTTTGGACACTGAAGCTTTCTTT. This translates into CASSQGTGGILDTEAFF.

This clonotype was recorded many times. The chain links TRBV20-1 to TRBJ2-4; 7 positions agree with TRBD1. Germline CDR1 reads DFQATT; CDR2 reads SNEGSKA (reference sequence). The CDR3 contains 14 residues. V trimming: 2 bases; J trimming: 3 bases; junction bases outside the gene matches: 4. The CDR3 region is CSARYRGDKNIQYF. The DNA of the CDR3 is TGCAGTGCTAGATACAGGGGCGACAAAAACATTCAGTACTTC.

The rearrangement links TRBV7-6 to TRBJ2-1; 8 bases fit TRBD2. This CDR3 region has 17 residues. V was clipped by 3 bases and J by 0 bases; unmatched bases: 7. Germline V gives CDR1 SGHVS, CDR2 FNYEAQ. The CDR3, as DNA: TGTGCCAGCAGCTTTTTTAGCGGGGAGCGCTCCTACAATGAGCAGTTCTTC. It yields the protein CASSFFSGERSYNEQFF.

This clonotype was detected only a few times. The chain is built from TRBV28 and TRBJ2-7; TRBD1 might be the D (5 bases). Trimming pared 4 bases from V and 5 bases from J, leaving 12 bases between. The CDR3 has 13 amino acids. Germline V gene data show CDR1 as MDHEN and CDR2 as SYDVKM. In DNA form, the CDR3 reads TGTGCCAGCAGTTACTCTTCAGGGCACGAGCAGTACGTC. Translation: CASSYSSGHEQYV.

This clonotype was found a few times. This sequence joins TRBV7-2 and TRBJ2-3; perhaps TRBD2 as D (7 bases). Germline CDR1 reads SGHTA; CDR2 reads FQGNSA. The germline V and J ends were trimmed by 5 bases and 1 base, with 13 bases remaining between them. CDR3 length: 15 amino acids. The CDR3 bases are TGTGCCAGCAGCGCGATCGGGGGGCGCACAGATACGCAGTATTTT. Protein: CASSAIGGRTDTQYF.

This clonotype was detected a few times. This rearrangement joins TRBV29-1 to TRBJ1-2; weak D call: TRBD1 (5 bases). Germline V lookup: CDR1 SQVTM, CDR2 ANQGSEA. This CDR3 contains 14 residues. V was cut by 7 bases and J by 0 bases, with 15 bases left in between. CDR3 region: CSARGEGSNYGYTF. For the CDR3, the DNA is TGCAGCGCCCGAGGGGAGGGATCTAACTATGGCTACACCTTC.

This clonotype was found a few times. The chain has TRBV5-1 and TRBJ1-5; D not resolved. This CDR3 comprises 14 residues. The ends were cut back, 0 bases at V and 0 bases at J, with 4 bases in the middle. CDR1 and CDR2 (germline): SGHRS, YFSETQ. The CDR3 sequence is CASSLGPSNQPQHF. The DNA of the CDR3 is TGCGCCAGCAGCTTGGGACCTAGCAATCAGCCCCAGCATTTT.

CDR3 loop: CATRTSDKETQYF. The CDR3 region has the DNA TGTGCCACCCGGACTAGCGATAAAGAGACCCAGTACTTC. The chain combines TRBV19 with TRBJ2-5; TRBD2 matches at 9 bases. The CDR3 runs to 13 residues. The germline gives CDR1 LNHDA, CDR2 SQIVND (reference sequence). V lost 10 bases to trimming and J lost 3 bases; unmatched junction nucleotides: 6.

This clonotype came up many times. The gene calls are TRBV4-1 and TRBJ2-3; D tentatively reads TRBD1 or TRBD2 (6 bases each). Germline lookup yields CDR1 MGHRA and CDR2 YSYEKL. V was clipped by 0 bases and J by 8 bases, with 21 bases between them. The CDR3 is made up of 17 amino acids. The CDR3, as DNA: TGCGCCAGCAGCCAAGAACCCCCCCCATCGGGGGCCGGTACGCAGTATTTT. Translation: CASSQEPPPSGAGTQYF.